These 15 T cell receptor beta chains originate from one sample sequenced in a study of radiotherapy plus CTLA-4 blockade in lung cancer (dated by TCRdb to between 2018 and 2020). The library was built by means of the immunoSEQ multiplex PCR assay. TCRdb retrieved this table from immuneACCESS and kept in-frame rearrangements only. Not all clones are present; in checked studies, unresolved V genes account for under half, and no reason is known for the remainder. This sample comprises 60,000 to 70,000 clones, 70% to 85% of them detected only once. The ten largest clones represent approximately 9.3% of the sample. Sequences were derived from peripheral blood, sampled from a patient treated with radiotherapy plus ipilimumab. The receptors were sampled from a human donor with non-small cell lung cancer who had a complete response to radiotherapy plus ipilimumab.

By share of the sample, this clone is medium-sized. V is TRBV4-3 and J is TRBJ2-2, with 9 bases lining up with TRBD2. The J segment lost 8 bases and the V segment lost 4 bases, leaving 14 bases of the junction unmatched. CDR3 size: 17 residues. CDR1 is LGHNA and CDR2 is YSLEER in the germline V gene. CDR3 in amino acids: CASSPTGTSLGSGELFF. The CDR3 DNA is TGCGCCAGCAGCCCTACCGGGACTAGCTTAGGGTCGGGGGAGCTGTTTTTT.

This clone has just a few counts. The chain joins TRBV15 to TRBJ2-5; 8 bases are shared with TRBD2. V shed 2 bases and J 5 bases; nucleotides not matched to a gene: 13. Germline-derived CDR1 and CDR2 are LNHNV and YYDKDF (reference sequence). The CDR3 has 17 amino acids. The CDR3 sequence is CATSRTTGAGVGETQYF. CDR3 DNA sequence: TGTGCCACCAGCAGAACGACGGGAGCGGGAGTAGGGGAGACCCAGTACTTC.

The chain carries TRBV5-1 and TRBJ1-4; a possible D gene is TRBD1 (6 bases). Between the trimmed V and J ends, which lost 6 bases and 6 bases, there was a span of 18 bases. This CDR3 has 15 amino acids. Germline V CDR1 and CDR2: SGHRS, YFSETQ. The CDR3 sequence: CASTSSTGQDEKLFF. In nucleotides, the CDR3 is TGCGCCAGCACCTCTTCGACAGGTCAAGATGAAAAACTGTTTTTT.

The chain carries TRBV14 and TRBJ2-7; D unresolved. CDR3 size: 16 residues. Germline CDR1 is SGHDN and CDR2 is FVKESK. The CDR3 nucleotides read TGTGCCAGCAGCCAAGGACACCTACTAATTGTCGACGAGCTGTACGTC. This sequence encodes CASSQGHLLIVDELYV.

The chain combines TRBV9 with TRBJ2-3, with TRBD2 matching over 7 bases. Unmatched junction bases numbered 7, after V lost 4 bases and J lost 5 bases. CDR3 length equals 14 residues. Germline V lookup: CDR1 SGDLS, CDR2 YYNGEE. DNA of the CDR3: TGTGCCAGCAGCCCACGACTAGCACGAGATACGCAGTATTTT. Encoded protein: CASSPRLARDTQYF.

This clone was found once. The genes are TRBV6-6 and TRBJ2-3; TRBD1 might be the D (6 bases). CDR1 and CDR2 (germline): MNHNY, SVGAGI (reference sequence). The CDR3 length is 13 residues. Trimming stripped 6 bases from V and 3 bases from J, with 10 bases between. CDR3 loop: CASSKGQTDTQYF. Here the CDR3 DNA reads TGTGCCAGCAGCAAAGGACAGACAGATACGCAGTATTTT.

The V gene is TRBV9, the J gene TRBJ1-3; D is unclear. The CDR3 runs 14 residues. V lost 0 bases and J 0 bases, leaving 4 bases between the germline ends. The germline V gene encodes CDR1 SGDLS and CDR2 YYNGEE. The CDR3 DNA reads TGTGCCAGCAGCGTAGCGGGCTCTGGAAACACCATATATTTT. Its translation: CASSVAGSGNTIYF.

This chain links TRBV7-6 with TRBJ1-4; 7 nucleotides align to TRBD1. The germline V gene has CDR1 SGHVS and CDR2 FNYEAQ. The CDR3 runs 16 residues. Germline trimming cut 5 bases from V and 4 bases from J; bases unmatched to any gene: 10. The chain's CDR3 is CASSPLPTGINEKLFF. CDR3 DNA: TGTGCCAGCAGCCCCCTCCCGACAGGGATTAATGAAAAACTGTTTTTT.

The rearrangement links TRBV7-8 to TRBJ2-7; 8 bases line up with TRBD1. The germline gives CDR1 SGHVS, CDR2 FQNEAQ. The CDR3 contains 14 residues. V gave up 4 bases and J gave up 6 bases; unmatched junction bases: 8. The chain's CDR3 is CASSSSTGATEQYV. The CDR3 DNA follows: TGTGCCAGCAGCTCCTCGACAGGGGCAACCGAGCAGTACGTC.

This rearrangement joins TRBV6-7 to TRBJ1-5; 7 bases align to TRBD1. TRBV6-7 is sorted into the ORF group, with uncertain function. After removal of 0 bases from V and 4 bases from J, the junction contained 3 bases not matched to a gene. The CDR3 covers 15 residues. CDR3 amino acids: CASSYSGTANQPQHF. In DNA form, the CDR3 reads TGTGCCAGCAGTTACTCCGGGACAGCTAATCAGCCCCAGCATTTT.

This clone has only one observation. V and J are TRBV7-8 and TRBJ2-3; 13 bases match TRBD2. Germline-derived CDR1 and CDR2 are SGHVS and FQNEAQ. The CDR3 sequence is 15 residues long. Trimming took 3 bases from V and 4 from J; bases not matched to a gene: 1. CDR3 protein: CASSFGTSGADTQYF. Written as DNA, the CDR3 is TGTGCCAGCAGCTTCGGGACTAGCGGGGCAGATACGCAGTATTTT.

The chain has TRBV5-4 and TRBJ1-4; TRBD1 might be the D (5 bases). V gave up 0 bases and J gave up 7 bases, with 13 bases separating them. The length of the CDR3 is 15 residues. The germline CDR1 and CDR2 sequences are SGHNT and YYREEE (reference sequence). The CDR3 is CASSLEGAGSEKLFF. The CDR3 DNA reads as TGTGCCAGCAGCTTGGAAGGGGCAGGAAGTGAAAAACTGTTTTTT.

This chain uses TRBV18 with TRBJ2-1; TRBD1 matches at 12 bases. The CDR3 runs 15 residues. V trimming: 4 bases; J trimming: 8 bases; junction bases outside the gene matches: 6. CDR1 is KGHSH, CDR2 LQKENI, per germline. The CDR3 sequence: CASSRGTGGTYEQFF. The CDR3 bases are TGTGCCAGCTCACGGGGGACAGGGGGCACGTATGAGCAGTTCTTC. The variable domain in full, completed from reference TRBV18 and TRBJ2-1, reads NAGVMQNPRHLVRRRGQEARLRCSPMKGHSHVYWYRQLPEEGLKFMVYLQKENIIDESGMPKERFSAEFPKEGPSILRIQQVVRGDSAAYFCASSRGTGGTYEQFFGPGTRLTVL.

The chain is built from TRBV6-1 and TRBJ2-1, with 10 bases lining up with TRBD1. The CDR3 has 13 residues. With V trimmed by 5 bases and J by 6 bases, 1 base remained unmatched. Germline V gene lookup returns CDR1 MNHNS and CDR2 SASEGT. CDR3 amino acids: CASSRTGGNEQFF. Here the CDR3 DNA reads TGTGCCAGCAGTCGGACAGGGGGCAATGAGCAGTTCTTC.

This clone was seen just once. This chain uses TRBV4-3 with TRBJ2-3; TRBD2 agrees at 11 bases. This CDR3 has 18 amino acids. V shed 3 bases and J 4 bases; nucleotides not matched to a gene: 12. Germline V gives CDR1 LGHNA, CDR2 YSLEER. CDR3: CASSHGAKPGLAADTQYF. CDR3 nucleotide sequence: TGCGCCAGCAGCCACGGTGCGAAACCGGGACTAGCGGCAGATACGCAGTATTTT.